This record concerns one T cell receptor beta chain sequence. Its antigen is as yet unknown. CDR1 SQVTM and CDR2 ANQGSEA come from the germline V gene. This CDR3 is built from 11 residues. V was clipped by 1 base and J by 6 bases, with 7 bases between them. This record comes from a study of T cell repertoires in cytomegalovirus infection. Study observations and caveats: The response measured ex vivo was dominated by TCR beta clonotypes (HLA-C-restricted and CMV-specific).

Each CDR3 protein gets one entry after TCRdb re-called the reads with MiXCR. The profile shows about 51,000 distinct CDR3 sequences, over 15% of them singletons. V gene TRBV29-1 combines with J gene TRBJ2-7; no reliable D call. The sample consisted of CD8+ T cells from cultured PBMCs, taken from culture after CMV antigen stimulation. The sequence derives from a human donor in good health (CMV status not recorded). Some clones in this sample may be carry-over from other donors' samples. CDR3 loop: CSVEGRSEQYF. In DNA form, the CDR3 reads TGCAGCGTTGAAGGTCGGAGCGAGCAGTACTTC.